This entry lists 10 T cell receptor beta chains sequenced from one sample in a study of blood T cell repertoires in COVID-19. The method was immunoSEQ multiplex PCR; TCRdb's version includes in-frame clones alone and lacks a portion of them. Of about 230,000 clones in the sample, approximately 90% were seen once. Sequenced: PBMCs or T cells enriched from blood (not recorded which). The receptors derive from a man aged 25-45 years who had recovered from COVID-19.

The gene calls are TRBV9 and TRBJ1-6; 8 bases agree with TRBD1. Germline lookup yields CDR1 SGDLS and CDR2 YYNGEE. This CDR3 comprises 15 residues. V lost 4 bases to trimming and J lost 3 bases; unmatched junction nucleotides: 3. CDR3 nucleotide sequence: TGTGCCAGCAGCAGGACAGGGAACTATAATTCACCCCTCCACTTT. This codes for CASSRTGNYNSPLHF.

This rearrangement joins TRBV29-1 to TRBJ1-2; TRBD1 might be the D (6 bases). The ends were cut back, 3 bases at V and 8 bases at J, with 13 bases in the middle. The CDR3 sequence is 12 residues long. Germline CDR1 reads SQVTM; CDR2 reads ANQGSEA. Here the CDR3 reads CSVDEQGSGYTF. In nucleotides, the CDR3 is TGCAGCGTTGATGAACAGGGTAGCGGCTACACCTTC.

The chain has TRBV27 and TRBJ1-4; possibly TRBD1 for D (5 bases). CDR3 size: 17 residues. In germline, CDR1 is MNHEY, CDR2 SMNVEV (reference sequence). The ends were cut back, 6 bases at V and 0 bases at J, with 17 bases in the middle. In nucleotides, the CDR3 is TGTGCCAGCAGCCCGGGGCCCGCGGGGGCAACTAATGAAAAACTGTTTTTT. Translated, it gives CASSPGPAGATNEKLFF.

This clone was detected only once. The chain has TRBV4-3 and TRBJ1-4, with D possibly being TRBD1 (5 bases). The CDR3 is made up of 16 amino acids. Trimming shortened V by 0 bases and J by 7 bases, and 15 bases separated the two germline ends. Germline V gene data show CDR1 as LGHNA and CDR2 as YSLEER. CDR3 amino acids: CASSQDSGAGSEKLFF. The DNA for the CDR3 is TGCGCCAGCAGCCAAGATAGCGGGGCTGGCAGTGAAAAACTGTTTTTT.

This clone has just one count. The chain combines TRBV9 with TRBJ1-6, with 11 bases fitting TRBD1. The CDR3 has 18 residues. The J segment lost 4 bases and the V segment lost 3 bases, leaving 9 bases of the junction unmatched. Germline values: CDR1 SGDLS, CDR2 YYNGEE. The CDR3 DNA sequence: TGTGCCAGCAGCGAAGCGGACAGGGGGCTACGGTATAATTCACCCCTCCACTTT. This sequence encodes CASSEADRGLRYNSPLHF.

The chain links TRBV28 to TRBJ2-5, with 9 bases that match TRBD1. The CDR3 loop spans 14 amino acids. The V gene's germline CDR1 is MDHEN and CDR2 SYDVKM. The ends lost 5 bases at V and 3 bases at J; junction bases unmatched: 4. CDR3 in amino acids: CASSPRQGEETQYF. The CDR3 bases are TGTGCCAGCAGTCCGCGACAGGGGGAAGAGACCCAGTACTTC.

This chain links TRBV7-2 with TRBJ2-7; D gene unclear. The germline V gene has CDR1 SGHTA and CDR2 FQGNSA. V lost 2 bases and J 0 bases, leaving 5 bases between the germline ends. The CDR3 has 13 residues. The CDR3 DNA reads as TGTGCCAGCAGCTTAATAATCTCCTACGAGCAGTACTTC. Protein sequence: CASSLIISYEQYF. The full variable domain, with the rest looked up from reference TRBV7-2 and TRBJ2-7, is GAGVSQSPSNKVTEKGKDVELRCDPISGHTALYWYRQSLGQGLEFLIYFQGNSAPDKSGLPSDRFSAERTGGSVSTLTIQRTQQEDSAVYLCASSLIISYEQYFGPGTRLTVT.

The chain links TRBV7-2 to TRBJ2-3, with D perhaps matching TRBD2 (6 bases). CDR1 is SGHTA and CDR2 is FQGNSA in the germline V gene. Trimming took 1 base from V and 2 from J, leaving 13 bases between them. The CDR3 contains 16 residues. CDR3 loop: CASSLGVAVPTDTQYF. As DNA, the CDR3 is TGTGCCAGCAGCTTAGGAGTAGCGGTTCCCACAGATACGCAGTATTTT. The full variable domain, rest sourced from reference TRBV7-2 and TRBJ2-3, is GAGVSQSPSNKVTEKGKDVELRCDPISGHTALYWYRQSLGQGLEFLIYFQGNSAPDKSGLPSDRFSAERTGGSVSTLTIQRTQQEDSAVYLCASSLGVAVPTDTQYFGPGTRLTVL.

V is TRBV10-3 and J is TRBJ1-2; TRBD1 matches at 11 bases. Germline assignment: CDR1 ENHRY and CDR2 SYGVKD. The ends lost 6 bases at V and 2 bases at J; junction bases unmatched: 2. The CDR3 is 14 amino acids. CDR3 in DNA: TGTGCCATCAGGGGGACAGGGGGGAACTATGGCTACACCTTC. It is translated as CAIRGTGGNYGYTF.

This chain connects TRBV18 to TRBJ2-7; D is perhaps TRBD1 (6 bases). The germline CDR1 and CDR2 sequences are KGHSH and LQKENI. The CDR3 runs 16 residues. V lost 4 bases and J 0 bases, leaving 16 bases between the germline ends. The CDR3 spells CASSLNRDSSSYEQYF. The CDR3 DNA reads TGTGCCAGCTCACTTAACAGGGATTCATCCTCCTACGAGCAGTACTTC.